This is a list of T cell receptor beta chains from one sample in a study of blood T cell repertoires in COVID-19. The method was immunoSEQ multiplex PCR; TCRdb's version includes in-frame clones alone and lacks a portion of them. The sample includes tens of thousands of clones, 81% of them seen just once. The source material was peripheral blood. These TCRs come from a man older than 75 with acute or convalescent COVID-19. The CDR3 runs from the conserved cysteine through the conserved F or W. Fields, in order: V gene, CDR3 protein.

TRBV12-3/TRBV12-4	CASSLQGNQPQHF
TRBV5-1	CASSLAGNEKLFF
TRBV7-8	CASSFGGSFGNEQFF
TRBV30	CAWSVLGRETQYF
TRBV3-1/TRBV3-2	CASSQGDIHSYEQYF
TRBV5-5	CASSYYTGELFF
TRBV7-2	CASSPSSGSLSYEQYF
TRBV11-2	CASSLGSGNTGELFF
TRBV5-1	CASSLASVNEKLFF
TRBV3-1/TRBV3-2	CASSRNRGGYTEAFF
TRBV6-5	CASSYSRRGSTEAFF
TRBV27	CATFLTGTGLQNLRRTEAFF